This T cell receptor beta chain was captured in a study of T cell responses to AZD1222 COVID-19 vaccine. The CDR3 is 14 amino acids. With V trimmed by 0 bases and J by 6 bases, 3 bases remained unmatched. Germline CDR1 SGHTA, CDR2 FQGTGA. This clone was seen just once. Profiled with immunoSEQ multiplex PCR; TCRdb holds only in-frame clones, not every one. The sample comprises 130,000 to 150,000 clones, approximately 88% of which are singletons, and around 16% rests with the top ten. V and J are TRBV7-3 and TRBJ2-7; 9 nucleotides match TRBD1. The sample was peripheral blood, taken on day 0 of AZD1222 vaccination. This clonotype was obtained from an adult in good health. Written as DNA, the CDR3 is TGTGCCAGCAGCTTAACGGGACAGGGCCTCGAGCAGTACTTC. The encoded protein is CASSLTGQGLEQYF.